Shown below are 27 T cell receptor beta chains from a single sample sequenced in a study of post-analysis software for immune sequencing data (dated by TCRdb to between 2014 and 2017). The research as a whole found: Several TRBV segments, including TRBV5-6, TRBV5-1 and TRBV20-1, were significantly more frequent in patients than controls.

Receptors were amplified or captured by PCR. The sequencer was an Illumina HiSeq 2500. Unique molecular identifiers were incorporated into TCR beta cDNA libraries to reduce PCR and sequencing biases. The public reads were reprocessed in TCRdb via fastp at Q25 and MiXCR, keeping in-frame beta chains. Under each unique CDR3 protein, matching rows form one entry showing the most common genes and DNA. This sample has roughly 400,000 distinct CDR3 sequences in its table, and 39% of those were observed once. The ten largest make up roughly 8.2% of the sample. These receptors have no identified antigens. Material: blood. The receptors come from a girl aged 2-10 years with multiple sclerosis.

This clonotype was found a few times. The J gene is TRBJ2-7, the V gene TRBV5-1; D is unresolved. The CDR3 length is 14 residues. V was trimmed by 4 bases and J by 0 bases, leaving 11 bases between them. CDR1 is SGHRS and CDR2 is YFSETQ in the germline V gene. The CDR3, as DNA: TGCGCCAGCAGCCCAATGGCCTTCTCCTACGAGCAGTACTTC. Translating gives CASSPMAFSYEQYF.

The chain recombines TRBV20-1 with TRBJ2-7; TRBD2 matches at 11 bases. The CDR3 has 13 amino acids. CDR1 DFQATT and CDR2 SNEGSKA come from the germline V gene (reference sequence). V gave up 3 bases and J gave up 4 bases; unmatched junction bases: 2. CDR3 loop: CSARASGRYEQYF. The CDR3 DNA is TGCAGTGCTAGGGCTAGCGGGAGGTACGAGCAGTACTTC.

This clonotype was detected a few times. The chain combines TRBV28 with TRBJ2-6, with 10 bases lining up with TRBD1. The CDR3 is made up of 17 amino acids. The J segment lost 0 bases and the V segment lost 7 bases, leaving 6 bases of the junction unmatched. The germline CDR1 and CDR2 sequences are MDHEN and SYDVKM. The CDR3 is CASNTGTGVSGANVLTF. Written as DNA, the CDR3 is TGTGCCAGCAATACCGGGACAGGGGTCTCTGGGGCCAACGTCCTGACTTTC.

The chain has TRBV24-1 and TRBJ2-3; no clear D. V was trimmed by 4 bases and J by 0 bases, leaving 4 bases between them. The CDR3 is 13 amino acids. Germline values: CDR1 KGHDR, CDR2 SFDVKD. As DNA, the CDR3 is TGTGCCACCAGTGACTTTAGCACAGATACGCAGTATTTT. Encoded protein: CATSDFSTDTQYF.

The rearrangement uses TRBV7-2 and TRBJ2-5; the D gene is possibly TRBD2 (5 bases). Germline values: CDR1 SGHTA, CDR2 FQGNSA. The CDR3 runs 13 residues. The V end lost 4 bases, the J end lost 7 bases, and 13 bases lay between the germline ends. CDR3 coding DNA: TGTGCCAGCAGCTCTGACCCACGGGGGACCCAGTACTTC. Translated: CASSSDPRGTQYF.

This clonotype was found a few times. V usage is TRBV6-2 or TRBV6-3 and J usage is TRBJ1-5, with no clear D. CDR1 MNHEY and CDR2 SVGEGT come from the germline V gene. There are 13 residues in the CDR3. The V and J ends lost 0 bases and 6 bases respectively, with 6 bases between them. CDR3 region: CASSYSSVQPQHF. CDR3 in DNA: TGTGCCAGCAGTTACTCGTCGGTTCAGCCCCAGCATTTT.

This clonotype was counted a few times. This sequence joins TRBV12-3 or TRBV12-4 and TRBJ2-5; weak D call: TRBD2 (5 bases). Deletions cut 3 bases from V and 2 bases from J, with 10 bases between. This CDR3 comprises 14 residues. For the CDR3, the DNA is TGTGCCAGCAGTTTCGGGTCGGGGCAAGAGACCCAGTACTTC. Translated: CASSFGSGQETQYF.

The chain has TRBV6-2 or TRBV6-3 and TRBJ2-7, with 7 bases fitting TRBD1. The length of the CDR3 is 15 residues. Looked up from germline, CDR1 is MNHEY and CDR2 is SVGEGT. The J segment lost 2 bases and the V segment lost 2 bases, leaving 6 bases of the junction unmatched. The CDR3 DNA reads TGTGCCAGCAGTTACACAGGGACAGCGGCCTACGAGCAGTACTTC. This translates into CASSYTGTAAYEQYF.

This clonotype appeared a few times. V gene TRBV5-1 combines with J gene TRBJ2-1; 7 bases line up with TRBD1. This CDR3 contains 14 residues. J lost 5 bases, V lost 4 bases, and 6 bases had no gene match. Germline lookup yields CDR1 SGHRS and CDR2 YFSETQ. CDR3 nucleotide sequence: TGCGCCAGCAGCCCCTGGACAGGAGACAATGAGCAGTTCTTC. Protein product: CASSPWTGDNEQFF.

The chain employs TRBV20-1 and TRBJ1-1, with TRBD1 as a possible D gene (5 bases). Trimming took 3 bases from V and 2 from J, leaving 10 bases between them. The CDR3 runs to 13 residues. Germline assignment: CDR1 DFQATT and CDR2 SNEGSKA (reference sequence). In DNA form, the CDR3 reads TGCAGTGCTAGGCGACAGCTAAACACTGAAGCTTTCTTT. Amino acid sequence: CSARRQLNTEAFF.

This clonotype was detected a few times. The chain carries TRBV7-2 and TRBJ2-5; D possibly uses TRBD1 or TRBD2 (6 bases each). This CDR3 has 14 residues. Germline CDR1 and CDR2: SGHTA and FQGNSA. Trimming pared 1 base from V and 7 bases from J, leaving 13 bases between. The CDR3 here is CASSLGGASGTQYF. DNA of the CDR3: TGTGCCAGCAGCTTAGGGGGGGCGTCAGGGACCCAGTACTTC.

This sequence joins TRBV6-2 or TRBV6-3 and TRBJ2-5; 10 nucleotides match TRBD2. Losses at the gene ends were 6 bases for V and 3 bases for J; bases not matched to a gene: 4. This CDR3 is 14 amino acids long. Germline CDR1 MNHEY, CDR2 SVGEGT. The CDR3 DNA reads TGTGCCAGCAGAATGGGACTAGCGAAAGAGACCCAGTACTTC. This codes for CASRMGLAKETQYF.

This clonotype was detected only a few times. This sequence joins TRBV3-1 and TRBJ2-4; no reliable D call. The germline CDR1 and CDR2 sequences are LGHDT and YNNKEL (reference sequence). Trimming removed 5 bases from V and 2 bases from J, with 10 bases in between. The CDR3 loop spans 14 amino acids. CDR3 sequence: CASSSLDSKNIQYF. For the CDR3, the DNA is TGTGCCAGCAGCTCTCTAGATTCCAAAAACATTCAGTACTTC. The complete variable domain, with remaining parts taken from reference TRBV3-1 and TRBJ2-4, reads DTAVSQTPKYLVTQMGNDKSIKCEQNLGHDTMYWYKQDSKKFLKIMFSYNNKELIINETVPNRFSPKSPDKAHLNLHINSLELGDSAVYFCASSSLDSKNIQYFGAGTRLSVL.

V is TRBV2 and J is TRBJ2-7, with D possibly being TRBD1 or TRBD2 (5 bases each). Germline assignment: CDR1 SNHLY and CDR2 FYNNEI. With 1 base removed from V and 2 bases from J, the gap between germline ends came to 12 bases. The length of the CDR3 is 15 residues. CDR3 residues: CASSEDGTDTYEQYF. The CDR3 coding sequence is TGTGCCAGCAGTGAAGACGGGACGGATACCTACGAGCAGTACTTC.

This clonotype was seen a few times. V gene TRBV29-1 combines with J gene TRBJ2-1; 8 positions match TRBD2. CDR1 is SQVTM and CDR2 is ANQGSEA in the germline V gene. The CDR3 is 15 amino acids. The V and J ends lost 6 bases and 3 bases, in that order; junction bases with no gene match: 10. The CDR3 DNA follows: TGCAGCGTAACGGGGGGGACTACTTACTACAATGAGCAGTTCTTC. Translating gives CSVTGGTTYYNEQFF.

The chain combines TRBV3-1 with TRBJ2-7; the D gene is possibly TRBD2 (6 bases). Trimming removed 5 bases from V and 4 bases from J, with 18 bases in between. This CDR3 has 15 residues. Germline V CDR1 and CDR2: LGHDT, YNNKEL (reference sequence). Written as DNA, the CDR3 is TGTGCCAGCAGCTGGACTACAGTCGCAGTATACGAGCAGTACTTC. Its protein product is CASSWTTVAVYEQYF.

The CDR3 loop reads CASKGSYGYTF. For the CDR3, the DNA is TGCGCCAGCAAGGGGTCCTATGGCTACACCTTC. This chain joins TRBV5-1 and TRBJ1-2; D perhaps matches TRBD1 (5 bases). CDR3 size: 11 residues. V dropped 6 bases and J dropped 4 bases, with 7 bases sitting between them. Germline CDR1 and CDR2: SGHRS and YFSETQ.

On this clonotype itself: The junction and the germline gene differ at one end; a read error may be behind it. The rearrangement links TRBV18 to TRBJ2-7, with 8 bases identical to TRBD1. Germline V gene lookup returns CDR1 KGHSH and CDR2 LQKENI. This CDR3 comprises 16 residues. CDR3 DNA sequence: TGTGCCGGCTCACCGGTAGACAGGGGCCTGTCCTACGAGCAGTACTTC. It encodes CAGSPVDRGLSYEQYF.

The chain carries TRBV28 and TRBJ2-6, with 7 bases aligning to TRBD1. The ends lost 4 bases at V and 1 base at J; junction bases unmatched: 7. The CDR3 is 17 residues long. Germline CDR1 MDHEN, CDR2 SYDVKM. As DNA, the CDR3 is TGTGCCAGCAGTTACACTACAGGGGCTTCTGGGGCCAACGTCCTGACTTTC. Translated, it gives CASSYTTGASGANVLTF.

CDR3 sequence (DNA): TGTGCCAGCAGTTATAGGGCAGGACTTGCAACCAAAAGCTCCTACGAGCAGTACTTC. This sequence encodes CASSYRAGLATKSSYEQYF. The chain couples TRBV6-5 to TRBJ2-7; perhaps TRBD2 as D (5 bases). The CDR3 has 19 amino acids. CDR1 MNHEY and CDR2 SVGAGI come from the germline V gene. V was clipped by 3 bases and J by 0 bases, with 24 bases between them.

This chain links TRBV12-3 or TRBV12-4 with TRBJ1-4; 11 positions match TRBD1. CDR3 length: 14 amino acids. Trimming took 4 bases from V and 7 from J; bases not matched to a gene: 2. The chain's CDR3 is CASSWTGGFEKLFF. The CDR3 DNA sequence: TGTGCCAGCAGTTGGACAGGGGGCTTTGAAAAACTGTTTTTT.

The chain carries TRBV19 and TRBJ2-7; 7 nucleotides line up with TRBD1. The V gene's germline CDR1 is LNHDA and CDR2 SQIVND (reference sequence). The V and J ends lost 3 bases and 2 bases, in that order; junction bases with no gene match: 1. The CDR3 runs 13 residues. CDR3: CASSIQGAYEQYF. Written as DNA, the CDR3 is TGTGCCAGTAGTATTCAGGGGGCCTACGAGCAGTACTTC.

V and J are TRBV3-1 and TRBJ2-4; 8 nucleotides line up with TRBD2. The end of the DNA is better explained by TRBJ2-7, so the J call may be wrong. Germline lookup yields CDR1 LGHDT and CDR2 YNNKEL (reference sequence). There are 15 residues in the CDR3. CDR3 sequence (DNA): TGTGCCAGCAGCCACCGGAGCGGGGGATCCTACGAGCAGTACTTC. Encoded protein: CASSHRSGGSYEQYF.

The chain uses TRBV20-1 and TRBJ2-7; D not certain. The J call could be wrong; TRBJ2-5 is a better fit for the DNA end. The CDR3 contains 14 residues. From germline, CDR1 is DFQATT and CDR2 SNEGSKA (reference sequence). The CDR3 region is CSARTTAAVKTQYF. The CDR3 bases are TGCAGTGCTAGAACGACTGCGGCCGTGAAGACCCAGTACTTC.

The V call is TRBV5-1, the J call TRBJ2-7; D is perhaps TRBD1 (6 bases). The CDR3 extends over 14 amino acids. Trimming left V 3 bases short and J 3 bases short, with 13 bases between. In germline, CDR1 is SGHRS, CDR2 YFSETQ. CDR3 in amino acids: CASSYTRDNYEQYF. The CDR3 DNA reads as TGCGCCAGCAGCTACACACGGGACAACTACGAGCAGTACTTC.

This clonotype was observed a handful of times. The chain combines TRBV7-2 with TRBJ2-7; 16 nucleotides match TRBD2. The V segment lost 4 bases and the J segment 4 bases; nucleotides outside the gene matches: 13. CDR3 length: 19 amino acids. Germline values: CDR1 SGHTA, CDR2 FQGNSA. Here the CDR3 DNA reads TGTGCCAGCAGCTATAAAGGTGGGACTAGCGGGAGGGCCATGTACGAGCAGTACTTC. Protein product: CASSYKGGTSGRAMYEQYF. The variable domain in full, with the rest retrieved from reference TRBV7-2 and TRBJ2-7, is GAGVSQSPSNKVTEKGKDVELRCDPISGHTALYWYRQSLGQGLEFLIYFQGNSAPDKSGLPSDRFSAERTGGSVSTLTIQRTQQEDSAVYLCASSYKGGTSGRAMYEQYFGPGTRLTVT.

The chain combines TRBV9 with TRBJ2-7, with D perhaps given as TRBD1 or TRBD2 (5 bases each). The V end was cut by 3 bases, the J end by 3 bases, with 10 bases between. This CDR3 region has 13 residues. CDR1 is SGDLS, CDR2 YYNGEE, per germline. Here the CDR3 reads CASSEGSNYEQYF. The CDR3 nucleotides are TGTGCCAGCAGCGAGGGGAGTAACTACGAGCAGTACTTC.